This T cell receptor beta chain was profiled in a study of blood T cell repertoires in COVID-19. On the study more broadly: T cells, B-cell-depleted T cells, or PBMCs provided the cDNA or gDNA that served as material.

The CDR3 sequence is 16 residues long. Deletions cut 4 bases from V and 6 bases from J, with 18 bases between. From germline, CDR1 is LNHDA and CDR2 SQIVND (reference sequence). In the original processing: Amplification from reference gene primers served as the basis for estimated nucleated cell counts. Clones were read by immunoSEQ multiplex PCR, and TCRdb kept only the in-frame ones, dropping some. From that table come the V and J calls and clone size; the DNA was used to work out D and trimming. The table records 85,000 to 110,000 clones, 80% to 90% of them present only once. Specimen: peripheral blood. The J gene is TRBJ1-4, the V gene TRBV19; possible D gene TRBD1, 6 bases. The source of this sequence is a human donor in a cohort sampled during active COVID-19. CDR3 DNA: TGTGCCAGTAGTACCCTCCTAACAGGGCCGGATGAAAAACTGTTTTTT. This encodes CASSTLLTGPDEKLFF.